This paragraph covers one TCR beta chain sequence. Its antigen is as yet unknown. The sample holds other DNA sequences that translate to the same CDR3. TCRdb's table, derived via immunoSEQ multiplex PCR, lists solely in-frame clones and lacks some. This sample has approximately 2.5 million clones, with under 95% found just once. CDR3 length: 12 residues. Germline V gene data show CDR1 as MDHEN and CDR2 as SYDVKM. The germline V and J ends were trimmed by 2 bases and 7 bases, with 6 bases remaining between them. This record comes from a study of shared clonotypes between healthy human individuals. Looking at the study overall: A few men and a couple of women, aged 18 to 49, were donors. Overall study results and limits: Some naive CD4 clonotypes, 4% to 6%, turned up in common across four donors. Though the depth was large, rarefaction showed that sorted-subset sequencing was incomplete.

The origin of this receptor is a man between 18 and 35 years old in good health. Some clones in this sample may be carry-over from other donors' samples. The specimen was naive CD4+ T cells from PBMCs. The subset: CD45RA+ positively selected. This chain links TRBV28 with TRBJ2-1; D ambiguous. The CDR3 DNA reads as TGTGCCAGCAGTTTAAGTACAAATGAGCAGTTCTTC. It yields the protein CASSLSTNEQFF.